This entry concerns a single T cell receptor beta chain. These data are taken from a study of early T cells in non-severe SARS-CoV-2 infection. About the research overall: Alpha and beta chains were unpaired, from unsorted whole-blood bulk RNA.

Deletions cut 4 bases from V and 1 base from J, with 8 bases between. There are 14 residues in the CDR3. CDR1 and CDR2 (germline): SGHTA, FQGNSA. Tagging with unique molecular identifiers was applied to individual cDNA molecules. TCRdb reprocessed the 5' RACE reads via MiXCR and lists one record per CDR3 protein. The sample carries roughly 93,000 distinct CDR3 sequences, 9.5% to 12% recorded once. The sequence was collected from an adult who was a healthcare worker with PCR-confirmed SARS-CoV-2 infection or an uninfected control (not recorded which). The chain links TRBV7-2 to TRBJ1-5; TRBD1 is a possible D gene (5 bases). Sequencing was done on a sample of whole blood. The CDR3 region is CASSSDSSNQPQHF. Here the CDR3 DNA reads TGTGCCAGCAGCTCAGACAGCAGCAATCAGCCCCAGCATTTT. Combining the CDR3 with reference TRBV7-2 and TRBJ1-5 gives the whole variable domain GAGVSQSPSNKVTEKGKDVELRCDPISGHTALYWYRQSLGQGLEFLIYFQGNSAPDKSGLPSDRFSAERTGGSVSTLTIQRTQQEDSAVYLCASSSDSSNQPQHFGDGTRLSIL.